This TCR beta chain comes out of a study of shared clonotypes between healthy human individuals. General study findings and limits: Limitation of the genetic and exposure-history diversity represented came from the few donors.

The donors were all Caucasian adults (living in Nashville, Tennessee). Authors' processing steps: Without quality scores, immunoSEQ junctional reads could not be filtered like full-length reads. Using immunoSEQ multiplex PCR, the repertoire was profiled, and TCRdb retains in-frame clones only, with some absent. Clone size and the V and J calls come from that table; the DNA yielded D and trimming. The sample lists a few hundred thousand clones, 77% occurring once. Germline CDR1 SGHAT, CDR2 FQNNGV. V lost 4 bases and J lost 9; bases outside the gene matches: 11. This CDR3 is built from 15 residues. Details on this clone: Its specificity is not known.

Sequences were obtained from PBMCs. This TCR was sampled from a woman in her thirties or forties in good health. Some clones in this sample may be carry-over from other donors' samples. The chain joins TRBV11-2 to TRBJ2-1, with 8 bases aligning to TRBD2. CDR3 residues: CASSSGPGLVFEQFF. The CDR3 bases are TGTGCCAGCAGCTCCGGACCGGGACTAGTGTTTGAGCAGTTCTTC.